The rows below give T cell receptor beta chains drawn from one sample of a study of blood T cell repertoires in COVID-19. TCRdb's copy holds only in-frame clones and misses some; the assay was immunoSEQ multiplex PCR. The data show approximately 100,000 clones, roughly 89% seen once. The sequenced material came from peripheral blood. These receptors were obtained from a human donor in a cohort sampled during active COVID-19. The CDR3 runs from the conserved cysteine through the conserved F or W. Size is omitted from some rows. Given values are once, few, many or a class for expanded clones.

J,size,V,CDR3
TRBJ2-1,once,TRBV7-7,CASSLAPAGSYNEQFF
TRBJ2-1,NA,TRBV4-2,CASSQEIGGSAHYNEQFF
TRBJ1-1,NA,TRBV19,CASIGGLLNTEAFF
TRBJ2-5,NA,TRBV27,CASSPKGRGVETQYF
TRBJ1-6,once,TRBV5-4,CASSFPPGQGNSPLHF
TRBJ1-5,NA,TRBV4-2,CASSQAGQTNQPQHF
TRBJ1-5,NA,TRBV5-6,CASSFGRGINQPQHF
TRBJ1-3,once,TRBV3-1/TRBV3-2,CASSPGRGGSGNTIYF
TRBJ2-1,NA,TRBV5-4,CASSLKRTDNEQFF
TRBJ2-1,NA,TRBV5-1,CASSGGRGLVGSYNEQFF
TRBJ2-1,once,TRBV19,CASNGRTGTGRDGRGYNEQFF
TRBJ1-6,NA,TRBV14,CASSQAQGTPLHF
TRBJ2-7,once,TRBV2,CAGAGTGGDEQYF
TRBJ2-1,NA,TRBV4-3,CASSQGQGPYNEQFF
TRBJ1-2,once,TRBV27,CASSSPPGASLAF
TRBJ2-1,NA,TRBV11-3,CASSLAGLRGYNEQFF
TRBJ1-3,NA,TRBV14,CASSQNLLTVGNTIYF
TRBJ1-5,few,TRBV4-3,CASSQSRWQPQHF
TRBJ1-5,NA,TRBV19,CASRRTGGEWSNQPQHF